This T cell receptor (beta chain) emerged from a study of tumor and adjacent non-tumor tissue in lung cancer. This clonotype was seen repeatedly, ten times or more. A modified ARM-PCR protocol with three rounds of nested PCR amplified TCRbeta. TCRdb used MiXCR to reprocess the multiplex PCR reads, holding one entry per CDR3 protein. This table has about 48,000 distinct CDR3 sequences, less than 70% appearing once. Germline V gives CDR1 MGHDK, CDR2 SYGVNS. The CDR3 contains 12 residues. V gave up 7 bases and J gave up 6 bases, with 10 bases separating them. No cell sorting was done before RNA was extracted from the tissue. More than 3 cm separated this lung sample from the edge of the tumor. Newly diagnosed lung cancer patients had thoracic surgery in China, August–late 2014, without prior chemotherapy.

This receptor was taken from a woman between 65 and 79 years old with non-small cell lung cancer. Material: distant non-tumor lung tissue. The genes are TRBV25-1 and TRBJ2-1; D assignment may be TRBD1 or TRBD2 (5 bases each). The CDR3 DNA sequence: TGTGCCAGCAAGGGGAGCAGCAATGAGCAGTTCTTC. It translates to CASKGSSNEQFF.